This TCR beta chain was recorded in a study of Tregs in tolerant kidney transplant recipients. Notes on the study in general: No direct test of biological reproducibility was done here. Findings come from small patient numbers and require larger validation. The most relevant donor-specific Treg TCRbeta repertoire apparently came from expansion with activated donor B cells.

Unstimulated Tregs (CD4+CD25+CD127-) and CD4+CD25- non-Tregs were sorted from PBMCs. Germline V lookup: CDR1 SGHRS, CDR2 YFSETQ. The CDR3 extends over 12 amino acids. Trimming left V 7 bases short and J 6 bases short, with 13 bases between. This clone showed up just once. Its antigen is not identified. Assay used: immunoSEQ multiplex PCR; TCRdb lists only in-frame clones, some missing. The data hold about 240,000 clones, with 65% to 85% observed a single time. The sample taken for sequencing was CD4+ T cells from blood. This sequence joins TRBV5-1 and TRBJ1-2, with a weak D call TRBD1 (5 bases). The clonotype comes from a human donor in good health. The CDR3 DNA is TGCGCCAGCGGGGCGGGGGGAAATGGCTACACCTTC. It is translated as CASGAGGNGYTF.